This TCR beta chain emerged from a study of OX40 agonist ivuxolimab in advanced cancers. About the research overall: Patients were approximately 80% male with ages about 23 to 90, mean about 65.

CDR1 and CDR2 from the germline V gene are SEHNR and FQNEAQ (reference sequence). The germline V and J ends were trimmed by 1 base and 2 bases, with 14 bases remaining between them. The CDR3 is made up of 16 amino acids. The repertoire was sequenced with immunoSEQ multiplex PCR; TCRdb's copy has only in-frame clones and lacks some. The repertoire holds around 84,000 clones, with 92% as singletons. Study results and caveats: Low normalized T-cell clonal expansion also characterized some of the nonresponders.

Turning to this clone: Its antigen is undetermined.

Material: CD4+ or CD8+ T cells sorted from blood, obtained in a trial of the OX40 agonist ivuxolimab. This chain joins TRBV7-9 and TRBJ1-2; D is ambiguous. This clonotype was sampled from an adult with an advanced solid tumor such as melanoma, head and neck, liver or kidney cancer. CDR3 in amino acids: CASSLGMGSLNYGYTF. Written as DNA, the CDR3 is TGTGCCAGCAGCTTAGGGATGGGGAGCCTGAACTATGGCTACACCTTC.